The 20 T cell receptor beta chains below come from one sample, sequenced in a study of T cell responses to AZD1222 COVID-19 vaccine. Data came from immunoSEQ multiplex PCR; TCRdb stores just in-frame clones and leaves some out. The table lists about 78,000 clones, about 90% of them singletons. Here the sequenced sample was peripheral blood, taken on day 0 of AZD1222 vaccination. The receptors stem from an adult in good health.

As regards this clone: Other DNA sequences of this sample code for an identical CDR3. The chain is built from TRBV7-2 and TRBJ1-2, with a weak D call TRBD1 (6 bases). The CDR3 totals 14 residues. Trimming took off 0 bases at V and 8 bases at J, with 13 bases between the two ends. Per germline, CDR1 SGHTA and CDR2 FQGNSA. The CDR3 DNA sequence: TGTGCCAGCAGCTTAGCCCAGGGGTTCTACGGCTACACCTTC. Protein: CASSLAQGFYGYTF.

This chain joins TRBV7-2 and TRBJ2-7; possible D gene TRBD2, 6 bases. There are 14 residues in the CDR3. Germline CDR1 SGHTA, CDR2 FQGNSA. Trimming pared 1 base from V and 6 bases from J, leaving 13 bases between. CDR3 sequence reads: CASSLVAVGSEQYF. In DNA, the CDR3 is TGTGCCAGCAGCTTAGTAGCGGTGGGAAGCGAGCAGTACTTC.

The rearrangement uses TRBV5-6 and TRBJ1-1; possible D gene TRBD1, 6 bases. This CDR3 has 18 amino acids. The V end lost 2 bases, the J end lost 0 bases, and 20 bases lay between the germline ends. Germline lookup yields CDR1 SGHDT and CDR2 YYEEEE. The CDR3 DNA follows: TGTGCCAGCAGCTTATTCCCGTCCTTACAGGGAGTGAACACTGAAGCTTTCTTT. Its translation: CASSLFPSLQGVNTEAFF.

DNA of the CDR3: TGTGCCAGTAGCCTCTTAAAGAATCAGGGTCTCAGTATTACGGACTATGGCTACACCTTC. Its protein is CASSLLKNQGLSITDYGYTF. The V gene is TRBV19, the J gene TRBJ1-2; a weak D match, TRBD1 (5 bases). Germline V gives CDR1 LNHDA, CDR2 SQIVND (reference sequence). Trimming left V 6 bases short and J 3 bases short, with 32 bases between. This CDR3 is 20 amino acids long.

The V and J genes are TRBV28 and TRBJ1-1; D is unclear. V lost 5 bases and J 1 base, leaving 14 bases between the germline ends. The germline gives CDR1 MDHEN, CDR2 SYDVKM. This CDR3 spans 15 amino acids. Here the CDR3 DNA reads TGTGCCAGCAGTACTCCGAGGGTGGGGAACACTGAAGCTTTCTTT. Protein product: CASSTPRVGNTEAFF.

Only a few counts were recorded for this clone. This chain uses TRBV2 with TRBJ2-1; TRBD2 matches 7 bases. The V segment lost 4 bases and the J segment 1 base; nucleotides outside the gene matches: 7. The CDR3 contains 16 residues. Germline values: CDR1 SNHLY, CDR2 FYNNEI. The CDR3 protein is CASSASPAGSYNEQFF. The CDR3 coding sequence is TGTGCCAGCAGTGCCAGTCCAGCGGGGTCCTACAATGAGCAGTTCTTC.

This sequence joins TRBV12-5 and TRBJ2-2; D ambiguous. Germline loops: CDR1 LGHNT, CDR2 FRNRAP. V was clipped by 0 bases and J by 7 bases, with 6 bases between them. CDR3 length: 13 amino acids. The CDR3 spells CASGLVQHGELFF. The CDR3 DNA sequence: TGTGCTAGTGGTTTGGTACAGCACGGGGAGCTGTTTTTT.

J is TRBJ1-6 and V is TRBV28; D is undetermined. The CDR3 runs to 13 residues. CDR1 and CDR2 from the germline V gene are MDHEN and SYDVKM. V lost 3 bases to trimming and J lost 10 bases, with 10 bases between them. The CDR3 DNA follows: TGTGCCAGCAGTTTGAGCTCCACCTCACCCCTCCACTTT. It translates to CASSLSSTSPLHF.

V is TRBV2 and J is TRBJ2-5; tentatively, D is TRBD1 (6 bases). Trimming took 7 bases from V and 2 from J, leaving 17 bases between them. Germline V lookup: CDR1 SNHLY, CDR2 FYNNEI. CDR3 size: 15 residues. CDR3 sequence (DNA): TGTGCCAGCACCTCCCTAACAGGGTTTCAAGAGACCCAGTACTTC. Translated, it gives CASTSLTGFQETQYF.

Here the CDR3 reads CASRTAGAALYNEQFF. For the CDR3, the DNA is TGTGCCAGTAGAACGGCCGGGGCGGCTCTTTACAATGAGCAGTTCTTC. The chain has TRBV19 and TRBJ2-1, with D perhaps being TRBD1 or TRBD2 (5 bases each). The CDR3 length is 16 residues. Germline values: CDR1 LNHDA, CDR2 SQIVND (reference sequence). Trimming cost V 6 bases and J 4 bases, with 19 bases left between them.

This CDR3 reads CASTLRGGNEQYF. In DNA form, the CDR3 reads TGTGCCAGCACCCTCAGGGGGGGGAACGAGCAGTACTTC. The V gene is TRBV12-3 or TRBV12-4, the J gene TRBJ2-7, with D possibly being TRBD1 or TRBD2 (7 bases each). The CDR3 length is 13 residues. V dropped 7 bases and J dropped 5 bases, with 15 bases sitting between them.

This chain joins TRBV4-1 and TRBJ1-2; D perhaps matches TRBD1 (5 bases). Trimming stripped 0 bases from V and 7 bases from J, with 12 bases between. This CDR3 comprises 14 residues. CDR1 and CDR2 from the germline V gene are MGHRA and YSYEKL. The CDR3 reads CASSQDPRDGGYTF. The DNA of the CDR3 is TGCGCCAGCAGCCAAGATCCCAGGGATGGTGGCTACACCTTC.

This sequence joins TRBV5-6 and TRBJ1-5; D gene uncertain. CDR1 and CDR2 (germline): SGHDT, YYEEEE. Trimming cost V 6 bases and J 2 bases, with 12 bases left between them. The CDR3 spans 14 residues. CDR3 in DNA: TGTGCCAGCACCCAGTGGATCCGCAATCAGCCCCAGCATTTT. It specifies CASTQWIRNQPQHF.

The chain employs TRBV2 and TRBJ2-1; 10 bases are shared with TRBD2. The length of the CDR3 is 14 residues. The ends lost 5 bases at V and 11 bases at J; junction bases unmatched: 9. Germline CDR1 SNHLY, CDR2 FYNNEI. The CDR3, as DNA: TGTGCCAGCAGTAGCACCGGGACTAGCGAGAAGCAGTTCTTC. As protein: CASSSTGTSEKQFF.

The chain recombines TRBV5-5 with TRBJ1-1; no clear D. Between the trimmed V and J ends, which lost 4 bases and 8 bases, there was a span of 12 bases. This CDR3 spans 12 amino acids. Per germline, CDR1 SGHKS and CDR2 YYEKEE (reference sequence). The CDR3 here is CASSPWLDEAFF. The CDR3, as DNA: TGTGCCAGCAGCCCGTGGTTGGACGAAGCTTTCTTT.

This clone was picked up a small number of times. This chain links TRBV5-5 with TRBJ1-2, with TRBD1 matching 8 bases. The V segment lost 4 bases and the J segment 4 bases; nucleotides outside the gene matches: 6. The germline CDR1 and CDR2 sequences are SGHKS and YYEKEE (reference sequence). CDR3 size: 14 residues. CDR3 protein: CASSAAGGGYGYTF. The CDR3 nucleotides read TGTGCCAGCAGCGCAGCAGGGGGCGGCTATGGCTACACCTTC. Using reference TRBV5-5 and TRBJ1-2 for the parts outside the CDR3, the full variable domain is DAGVTQSPTHLIKTRGQQVTLRCSPISGHKSVSWYQQVLGQGPQFIFQYYEKEERGRGNFPDRFSARQFPNYSSELNVNALLLGDSALYLCASSAAGGGYGYTFGSGTRLTVV.

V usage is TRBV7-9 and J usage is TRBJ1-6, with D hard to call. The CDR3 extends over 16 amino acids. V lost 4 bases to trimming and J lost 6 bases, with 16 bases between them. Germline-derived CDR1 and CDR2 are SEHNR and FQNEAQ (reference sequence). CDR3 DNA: TGTGCCAGCAGCTCGGAGACGGGCGTACCTAATTCACCCCTCCACTTT. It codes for CASSSETGVPNSPLHF.

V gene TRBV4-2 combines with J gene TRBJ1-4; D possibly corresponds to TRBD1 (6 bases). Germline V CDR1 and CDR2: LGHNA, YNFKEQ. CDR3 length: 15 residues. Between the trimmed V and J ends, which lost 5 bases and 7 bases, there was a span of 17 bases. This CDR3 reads CASSSQTGAIEKLFF. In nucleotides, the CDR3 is TGTGCCAGCAGCAGTCAGACAGGAGCTATTGAAAAACTGTTTTTT.

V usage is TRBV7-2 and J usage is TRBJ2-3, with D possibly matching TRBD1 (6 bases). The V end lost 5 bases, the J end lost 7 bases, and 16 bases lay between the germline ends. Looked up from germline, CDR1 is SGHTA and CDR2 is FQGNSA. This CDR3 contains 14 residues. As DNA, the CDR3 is TGTGCCAGCAGCCAGCAAACAGGGTCGAATACGCAGTATTTT. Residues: CASSQQTGSNTQYF.

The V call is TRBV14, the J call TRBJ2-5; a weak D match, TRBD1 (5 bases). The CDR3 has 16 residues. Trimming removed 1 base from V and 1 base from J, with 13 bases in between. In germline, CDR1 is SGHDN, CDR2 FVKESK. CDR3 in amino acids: CASSQVRGASQETQYF. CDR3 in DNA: TGTGCCAGCAGCCAAGTTCGTGGGGCGAGCCAAGAGACCCAGTACTTC.